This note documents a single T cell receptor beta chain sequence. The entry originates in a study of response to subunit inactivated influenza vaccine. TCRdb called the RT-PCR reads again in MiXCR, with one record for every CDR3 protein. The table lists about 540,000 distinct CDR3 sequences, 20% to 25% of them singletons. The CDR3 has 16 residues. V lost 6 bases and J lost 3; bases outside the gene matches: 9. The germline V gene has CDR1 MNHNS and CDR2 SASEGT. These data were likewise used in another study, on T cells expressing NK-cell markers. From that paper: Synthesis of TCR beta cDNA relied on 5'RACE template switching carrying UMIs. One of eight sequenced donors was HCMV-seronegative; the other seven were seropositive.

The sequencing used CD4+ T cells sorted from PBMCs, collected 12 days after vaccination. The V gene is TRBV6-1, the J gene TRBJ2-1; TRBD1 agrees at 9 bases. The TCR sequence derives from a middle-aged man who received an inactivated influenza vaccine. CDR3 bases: TGTGCCAGCAGCCGAGACGTGGGACAGGGCTACAATGAGCAGTTCTTC. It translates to CASSRDVGQGYNEQFF.